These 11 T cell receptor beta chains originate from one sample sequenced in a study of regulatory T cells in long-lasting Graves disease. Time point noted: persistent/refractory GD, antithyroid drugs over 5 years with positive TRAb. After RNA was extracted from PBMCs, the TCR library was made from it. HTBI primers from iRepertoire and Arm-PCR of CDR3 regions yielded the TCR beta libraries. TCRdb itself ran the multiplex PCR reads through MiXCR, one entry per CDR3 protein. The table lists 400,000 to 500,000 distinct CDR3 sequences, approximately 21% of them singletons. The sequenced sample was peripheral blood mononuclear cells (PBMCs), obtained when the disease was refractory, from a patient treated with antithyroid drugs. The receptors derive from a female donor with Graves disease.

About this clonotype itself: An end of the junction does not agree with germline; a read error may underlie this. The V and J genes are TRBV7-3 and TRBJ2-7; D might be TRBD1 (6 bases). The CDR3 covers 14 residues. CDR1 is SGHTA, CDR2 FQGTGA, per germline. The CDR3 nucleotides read TGTGCTAGCAGCCACTCACAGGGTGCGCGCGAGCAGTACTTC. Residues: CASSHSQGAREQYF.

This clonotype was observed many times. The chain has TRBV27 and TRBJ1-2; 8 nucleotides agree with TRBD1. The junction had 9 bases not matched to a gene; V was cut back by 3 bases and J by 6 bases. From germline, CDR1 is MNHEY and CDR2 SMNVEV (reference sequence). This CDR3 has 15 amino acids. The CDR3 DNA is TGTGCCAGCAGTTTCTACGGACAGGGAAGCCATGGCTACACCTTC. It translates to CASSFYGQGSHGYTF.

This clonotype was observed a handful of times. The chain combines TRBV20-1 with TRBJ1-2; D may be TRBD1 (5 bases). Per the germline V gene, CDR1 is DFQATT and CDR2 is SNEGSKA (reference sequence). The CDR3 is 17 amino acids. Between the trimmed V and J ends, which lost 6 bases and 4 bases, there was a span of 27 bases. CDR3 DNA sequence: TGCAGTGCCCATAGCGCACGTGCCCGGGGGAGTAGCTATGGCTACACCTTC. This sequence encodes CSAHSARARGSSYGYTF.

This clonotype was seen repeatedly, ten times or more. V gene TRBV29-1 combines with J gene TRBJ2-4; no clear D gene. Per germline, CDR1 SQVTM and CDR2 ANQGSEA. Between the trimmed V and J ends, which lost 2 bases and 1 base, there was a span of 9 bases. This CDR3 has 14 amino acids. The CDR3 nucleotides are TGCAGCGTTGAACTCAGGCAGGCCAAAAACATTCAGTACTTC. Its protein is CSVELRQAKNIQYF.

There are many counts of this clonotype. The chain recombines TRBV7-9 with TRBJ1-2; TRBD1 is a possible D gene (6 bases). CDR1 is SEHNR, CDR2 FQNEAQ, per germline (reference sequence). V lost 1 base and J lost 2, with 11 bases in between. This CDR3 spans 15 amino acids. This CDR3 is CASSLGSTGNYGYTF. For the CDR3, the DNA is TGTGCCAGCAGCTTAGGATCGACAGGAAACTATGGCTACACCTTC.

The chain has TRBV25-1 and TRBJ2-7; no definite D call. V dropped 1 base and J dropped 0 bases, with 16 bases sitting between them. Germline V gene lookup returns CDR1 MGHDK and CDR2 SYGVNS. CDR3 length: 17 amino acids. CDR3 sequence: CASSESFLGGSSYEQYF. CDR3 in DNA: TGTGCCAGCAGTGAATCTTTTTTAGGCGGAAGCTCCTACGAGCAGTACTTC.

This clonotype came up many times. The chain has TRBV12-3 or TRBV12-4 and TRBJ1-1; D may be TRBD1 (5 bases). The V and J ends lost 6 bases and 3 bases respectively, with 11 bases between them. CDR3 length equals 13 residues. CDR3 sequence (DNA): TGTGCCAGCAGCAGTGGGGGGTACACTGAAGCTTTCTTT. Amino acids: CASSSGGYTEAFF.

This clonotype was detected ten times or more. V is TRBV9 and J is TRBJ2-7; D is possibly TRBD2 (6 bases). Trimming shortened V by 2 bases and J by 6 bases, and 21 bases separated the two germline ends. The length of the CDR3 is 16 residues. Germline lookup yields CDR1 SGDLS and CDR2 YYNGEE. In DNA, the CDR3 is TGTGCCAGCAGCGTGGCTCCGGGACTGGCATTCCCCGAGCAGTACTTC. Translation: CASSVAPGLAFPEQYF.

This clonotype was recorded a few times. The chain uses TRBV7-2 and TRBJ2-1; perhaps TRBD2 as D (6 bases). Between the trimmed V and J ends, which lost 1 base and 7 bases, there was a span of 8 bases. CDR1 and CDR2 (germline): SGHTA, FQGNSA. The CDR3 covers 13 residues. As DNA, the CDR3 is TGTGCCAGCAGCTTAGGTGGGGGGAATGAGCAGTTCTTC. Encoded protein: CASSLGGGNEQFF.

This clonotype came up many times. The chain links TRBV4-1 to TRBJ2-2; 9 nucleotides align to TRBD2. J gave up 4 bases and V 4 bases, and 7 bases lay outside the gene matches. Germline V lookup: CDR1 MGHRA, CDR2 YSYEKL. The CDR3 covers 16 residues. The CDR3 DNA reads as TGCGCCAGCAGCCCAATAGCGGGGGCGATCACCGGGGAGCTGTTTTTT. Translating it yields CASSPIAGAITGELFF.

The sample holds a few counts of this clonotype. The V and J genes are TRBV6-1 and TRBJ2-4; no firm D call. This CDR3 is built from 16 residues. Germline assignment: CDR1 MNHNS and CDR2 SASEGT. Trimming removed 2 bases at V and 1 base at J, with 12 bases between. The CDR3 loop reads CASSEWDLMAKNIQYF. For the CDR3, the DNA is TGTGCCAGCAGTGAATGGGATCTTATGGCCAAAAACATTCAGTACTTC.